This TCR beta chain appears in the sequencing data of a study of T cell repertoires in cytomegalovirus infection. Notes on the study in general: Carriers of CMV plus the relevant HLA were identified by cumulative public TCR beta family frequency.

TCRdb itself ran the reads through MiXCR, one entry per CDR3 protein. The sample shows 550,000 to 850,000 distinct CDR3 sequences, around 35% of them seen only once. In its sample, this clonotype was seen a few times. Its target is unknown. Looked up from germline, CDR1 is SGHVS and CDR2 is FNYEAQ. The CDR3 is 16 amino acids. The V end was cut by 4 bases, the J end by 5 bases, with 18 bases between. The receptor comes from a human donor in good health (CMV status not recorded). Some clones in this sample may be carry-over from other donors' samples. This chain links TRBV7-6 with TRBJ2-1; D might be TRBD2 (6 bases). Sequenced here: cultured PBMCs, sampled from culture after CMV antigen stimulation. The CDR3 DNA reads as TGTGCCAGCAGCTCCCCCCGGGGGAGATCTCACAATGAGCAGTTCTTC. As protein: CASSSPRGRSHNEQFF.